The source of this T cell receptor (beta chain) is a study of shared clonotypes between healthy human individuals. V was clipped by 2 bases and J by 2 bases, with 10 bases between them. Germline values: CDR1 MNHNS, CDR2 SASEGT. The CDR3 spans 15 residues. The authors divided CD4+ cells into CD45RA+ naive and CD45RA-negative memory subsets. Study-wide results and caveats: Unshared clonotypes carried lower generation probabilities than those common to all four donors. Memory subsets had estimated richness that was generally smaller than that of naive subsets.

About this clone: The antigen is not known.

As handled by the study authors: ImmunoSEQ yielded junction-only sequences lacking quality scores, so filtering differed. Sequencing was performed with immunoSEQ multiplex PCR; in TCRdb, only in-frame clones are kept and a portion is missing. V and J calls and clone size are given by that table; D and trimming were obtained from the DNA. The table lists 2 million to 2.5 million clones, approximately 94% of them singletons. The source of this sequence is a man aged 18-30 years in good health. Material for sequencing was naive CD4+ T cells sorted from blood. Described subset: CD45RA+ positively selected. V and J are TRBV6-1 and TRBJ2-1; TRBD2 might be the D (5 bases). The CDR3 sequence is CASSELAATYNEQFF. The CDR3 bases are TGTGCCAGCAGTGAACTAGCTGCCACCTACAATGAGCAGTTCTTC.